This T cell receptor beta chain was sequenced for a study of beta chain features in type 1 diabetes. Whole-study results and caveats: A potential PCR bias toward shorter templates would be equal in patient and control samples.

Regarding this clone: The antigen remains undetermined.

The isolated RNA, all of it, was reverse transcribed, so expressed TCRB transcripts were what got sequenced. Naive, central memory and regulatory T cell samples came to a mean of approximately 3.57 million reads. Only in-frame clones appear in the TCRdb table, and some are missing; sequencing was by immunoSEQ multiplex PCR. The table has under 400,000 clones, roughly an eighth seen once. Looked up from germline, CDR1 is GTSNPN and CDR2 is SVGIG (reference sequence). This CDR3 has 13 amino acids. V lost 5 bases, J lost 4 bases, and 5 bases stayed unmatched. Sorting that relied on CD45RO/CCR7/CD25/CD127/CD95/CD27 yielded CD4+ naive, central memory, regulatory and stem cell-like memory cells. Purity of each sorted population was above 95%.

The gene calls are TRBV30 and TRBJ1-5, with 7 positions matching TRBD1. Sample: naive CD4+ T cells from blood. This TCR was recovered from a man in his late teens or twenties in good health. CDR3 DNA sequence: TGTGCCTGGGGGGACAGCGTTAATCAGCCCCAGCATTTT. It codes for CAWGDSVNQPQHF. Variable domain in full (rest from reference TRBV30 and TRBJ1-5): SQTIHQWPATLVQPVGSPLSLECTVEGTSNPNLYWYRQAAGRGLQLLFYSVGIGQISSEVPQNLSASRPQDRQFILSSKKLLLSDSGFYLCAWGDSVNQPQHFGDGTRLSIL.